This T cell receptor beta chain was identified in a study of blood T cell repertoires in COVID-19. On the study more broadly: The origin of the acute and convalescent COVID-19 samples was the United States, Italy and Spain. T cells, B-cell-depleted T cells, or PBMCs provided the cDNA or gDNA that served as material.

Germline CDR1 SEHNR, CDR2 FQNEAQ (reference sequence). V was clipped by 1 base and J by 1 base; unmatched bases: 9. The CDR3 extends over 19 amino acids. Source study methods: Nucleated cell number was recorded as an estimate derived from reference gene primer amplification. Clones were read by immunoSEQ multiplex PCR, and TCRdb kept only the in-frame ones, dropping some. That table supplies the V and J calls and clone size; D and trimming were determined from the DNA. This sample has about 130,000 clones, with about 84% found just once. The chain couples TRBV7-9 to TRBJ2-3; 12 bases are a match to TRBD2. The clonotype was recovered from a human donor in a cohort sampled during active COVID-19. Material for sequencing was peripheral blood. The CDR3 sequence is CASSLGLTSGRSGTDTQYF. In DNA form, the CDR3 reads TGTGCCAGCAGCTTAGGGCTCACTAGCGGGAGGTCTGGCACAGATACGCAGTATTTT.